Listed below are T cell receptor beta chains from one sample, sequenced in a study of T cell responses to AZD1222 COVID-19 vaccine. The repertoire was sequenced with immunoSEQ multiplex PCR; TCRdb's copy has only in-frame clones and lacks some. The table records approximately 130,000 clones, approximately 92% of them present only once. The sequencing here drew on peripheral blood, taken 28 days after the second AZD1222 dose. All receptors come from an adult who received the AZD1222 COVID-19 vaccine. Both conserved end residues are trimmed from each CDR3.

j_call	cdr3_length	v_call	cdr3_aa
TRBJ1-4	15	TRBV12-1	ASSFRDSPQINEKLF
TRBJ1-2	9	TRBV29-1	SAGLDYGYT
TRBJ1-2	13	TRBV30	AWSVLGTETSGYT
TRBJ2-7	11	TRBV2	ASSWDYREEQY
TRBJ1-4	11	TRBV2	ASKVAVNEKLF
TRBJ1-1	10	TRBV2	ASRQGSTEAF
TRBJ2-2	12	TRBV11-2	ASSFGGDTGELF
TRBJ2-3	14	TRBV9	ASSPNPNGGADTQY
TRBJ2-7	10	TRBV29-1	SARDSSYEQY
TRBJ2-3	15	TRBV18	ASSPLLTAGGQDTQY
TRBJ2-7	12	TRBV7-3	ASSLTGQGYEQY
TRBJ2-5	12	TRBV13	ASSFRAGWETQY
TRBJ2-3	11	TRBV6-5	ASSYAGTRPQY
TRBJ1-5	17	TRBV7-8	ASSLGQGGFQYGNQPQH
TRBJ2-5	12	TRBV5-4	ASSLAGIQETQY
TRBJ2-5	15	TRBV3-1/TRBV3-2	ASSQEDRGGFQETQY
TRBJ2-2	15	TRBV7-3	ASSPQGGASNTGELF
TRBJ2-1	12	TRBV11-2	ASSWIGAYNEQF
TRBJ2-7	12	TRBV10-2	ASSEWGSSYEQY
TRBJ2-7	14	TRBV5-1	ASSMGLAGVRYEQY
TRBJ1-4	11	TRBV30	AWRMGYNEKLF
TRBJ2-7	11	TRBV28	ASSPNRPGEQY
TRBJ2-2	13	TRBV6-6	ASSYWGANTGELF
TRBJ1-2	13	TRBV27	ASSTRTGLDYGYT
TRBJ2-7	14	TRBV11-1	ASSIRGRVSSYEQY
TRBJ2-7	12	TRBV11-3	ASSLSRGFREQY
TRBJ1-1	11	TRBV5-1	ASSLNGGTEAF
TRBJ1-1	13	TRBV5-8	ASSLGGPLDVEAF
TRBJ2-7	11	TRBV5-1	ASSLGAAYEQY
TRBJ1-1	11	TRBV6-5	ASRSTGNTEAF
TRBJ1-5	13	TRBV27	ASDPLGYSNQPQH
TRBJ1-4	13	TRBV10-3	AIRQQGTTNEKLF
TRBJ2-7	14	TRBV5-1	ARRSQNDRVRRGQY
TRBJ2-3	12	TRBV13	ASSLTAGVGTQY
TRBJ2-1	13	TRBV6-2/TRBV6-3	ASRPSGNSYNEQF
TRBJ2-5	8	TRBV2	ASRQETQY
TRBJ1-4	13	TRBV6-2/TRBV6-3	ASSFGGRTNEKLF
TRBJ2-5	13	TRBV6-2/TRBV6-3	ASSYVPTVRETQY
TRBJ2-1	15	TRBV7-2	ASSLDLTSGANNEQF
TRBJ2-1	13	TRBV21-1	ASIYRGTSYNEQF
TRBJ1-1	12	TRBV30	AWSVGQLNTEAF
TRBJ2-1	9	TRBV28	ASTAGIEWF
TRBJ2-7	13	TRBV10-2	ASSAGLAGGQEQY
TRBJ1-2	12	TRBV7-2	ASSLGTGGYGYT
TRBJ1-2	12	TRBV3-1/TRBV3-2	ASSQGQGSSGYT
TRBJ2-1	12	TRBV9	ASSVTSGLNEQF
TRBJ2-7	8	TRBV2	ASSELLQY
TRBJ1-1	10	TRBV2	ANSDRVTEAF